A single sample gave rise to the 27 T cell receptor beta chains below, sequenced in a study of cytomegalovirus exposure and HLA in healthy donors. 60 Vbeta and 13 Jbeta primers were used in PCR. Generated by immunoSEQ multiplex PCR, the TCRdb table keeps only in-frame clones and is missing some. The data contain over 110,000 clones, 79% of them singletons. The sequencing sample was made of PBMCs. The receptors were gathered from a female donor in good health and CMV-seronegative.

The chain's CDR3 is CASRGAASGYTF. The CDR3 DNA is TGTGCCAGCAGGGGGGCGGCGAGTGGCTACACCTTC. J is TRBJ1-2 and V is TRBV6-5; D is possibly TRBD1 (6 bases). The V end was cut by 6 bases, the J end by 7 bases, with 12 bases between. The CDR3 sequence is 12 residues long. Germline V gene sequence: CDR1 MNHEY, CDR2 SVGAGI.

The gene calls are TRBV28 and TRBJ2-1; 9 bases align to TRBD2. The CDR3 loop spans 14 amino acids. The V gene's germline CDR1 is MDHEN and CDR2 SYDVKM. J was trimmed by 3 bases and V by 5 bases; bases with no gene match: 2. For the CDR3, the DNA is TGTGCCAGCAGTGGAGCGGGGGGCTACAATGAGCAGTTCTTC. Protein product: CASSGAGGYNEQFF.

Turning to this clone: A single base separates this from a much larger clone, so it may be a read error. Other DNA sequences from this sample encode an identical CDR3 as well. The rearrangement joins TRBV5-1 to TRBJ2-1; tentative D call: TRBD1 (5 bases). CDR3 length equals 14 residues. Germline-derived CDR1 and CDR2 are SGHRS and YFSETQ. With 2 bases removed from V and 0 bases from J, the gap between germline ends came to 6 bases. CDR3 in amino acids: CASSFDSSYNEQFF. Written as DNA, the CDR3 is TGCGCCAGCAGCTTCGACAGCTCCTACAATGAGCAGTTCTTC.

V is TRBV2 and J is TRBJ2-5; 7 positions match TRBD1. Germline V gene lookup returns CDR1 SNHLY and CDR2 FYNNEI. This CDR3 comprises 12 residues. With 7 bases clipped from V and 7 bases from J, the junction kept 6 bases outside the gene matches. The DNA for the CDR3 is TGTGCCAGCACGGACAGGAGCCCGACCCAGTACTTC. This sequence encodes CASTDRSPTQYF.

This clone has only a few counts. The CDR3 region is CASSLSTGGEQYF. The CDR3 nucleotides are TGTGCCAGCAGCCTCTCGACAGGGGGTGAGCAGTACTTC. This chain uses TRBV6-5 with TRBJ2-7, with 9 bases matching TRBD1. V lost 6 bases to trimming and J lost 7 bases; unmatched junction nucleotides: 7. Germline V gives CDR1 MNHEY, CDR2 SVGAGI. The CDR3 contains 13 residues.

The chain links TRBV27 to TRBJ1-1; maybe TRBD1 (5 bases). CDR3 length: 13 residues. Germline loops: CDR1 MNHEY, CDR2 SMNVEV (reference sequence). V was cut by 7 bases and J by 1 base, with 10 bases left in between. As DNA, the CDR3 is TGTGCCAGCAACGGGGGGACGAACACTGAAGCTTTCTTT. Its protein product is CASNGGTNTEAFF.

This rearrangement joins TRBV9 to TRBJ2-1, with 10 positions matching TRBD2. The V gene end was trimmed by 2 bases and the J gene end by 5 bases; junction bases not matched to a gene: 4. Germline V gene data show CDR1 as SGDLS and CDR2 as YYNGEE. The CDR3 totals 15 residues. In DNA form, the CDR3 reads TGTGCCAGCAGCGTTCAGCGGGGGGGCCACAATGAGCAGTTCTTC. Its translation: CASSVQRGGHNEQFF.

CDR3 sequence (DNA): TGTGCCAGCAGTTTACGACAGGGTTGGGACTATGGCTACACCTTC. Translated, it gives CASSLRQGWDYGYTF. The chain couples TRBV27 to TRBJ1-2, with TRBD1 identical over 7 bases. V lost 2 bases, J lost 3 bases, and 6 bases stayed unmatched. Per the germline V gene, CDR1 is MNHEY and CDR2 is SMNVEV (reference sequence). This CDR3 comprises 15 residues.

The genes are TRBV15 and TRBJ2-7; 13 bases are a match to TRBD2. J lost 0 bases, V lost 0 bases, and 8 bases had no gene match. CDR1 is LNHNV and CDR2 is YYDKDF in the germline V gene (reference sequence). This CDR3 comprises 19 residues. This CDR3 reads CATSREGGLAGIFSYEQYF. In nucleotides, the CDR3 is TGTGCCACCAGCAGAGAGGGGGGACTAGCGGGAATCTTCTCCTACGAGCAGTACTTC. Full variable domain (missing parts from reference TRBV15 and TRBJ2-7): DAMVIQNPRYQVTQFGKPVTLSCSQTLNHNVMYWYQQKSSQAPKLLFHYYDKDFNNEADTPDNFQSRRPNTSFCFLDIRSPGLGDTAMYLCATSREGGLAGIFSYEQYFGPGTRLTVT.

This clone was counted only a few times. The chain links TRBV6-5 to TRBJ2-5; TRBD1 agrees at 7 bases. Germline V gene lookup returns CDR1 MNHEY and CDR2 SVGAGI. Losses at the gene ends were 5 bases for V and 2 bases for J; bases not matched to a gene: 5. The CDR3 contains 14 residues. The CDR3 nucleotides are TGTGCCAGCAGTGAAGGGACAGCTCAAGAGACCCAGTACTTC. Residues: CASSEGTAQETQYF.

The CDR3 protein is CASSPLGLAGDEQYF. CDR3 in DNA: TGTGCCAGCTCACCACTGGGACTAGCGGGAGACGAGCAGTACTTC. The gene calls are TRBV18 and TRBJ2-7; 14 bases are a match to TRBD2. CDR1 and CDR2 from the germline V gene are KGHSH and LQKENI. Trimming removed 1 base from V and 5 bases from J; junction bases left unmatched: 1. The CDR3 extends over 15 amino acids.

Here the CDR3 DNA reads TGTGCCAGCTCACCCCCAGGCATCTATGGCTACACCTTC. Amino acids: CASSPPGIYGYTF. The chain has TRBV18 and TRBJ1-2; D ambiguous. This CDR3 contains 13 residues. The germline V gene encodes CDR1 KGHSH and CDR2 LQKENI. The V end lost 3 bases, the J end lost 4 bases, and 9 bases lay between the germline ends.

This clone turned up a few times. The chain couples TRBV5-1 to TRBJ2-7; 7 bases line up with TRBD2. This CDR3 comprises 13 residues. J lost 6 bases, V lost 7 bases, and 10 bases had no gene match. In germline, CDR1 is SGHRS, CDR2 YFSETQ. This chain's CDR3 is CASGITSDREQYF. As DNA, the CDR3 is TGCGCCAGCGGTATAACTAGCGACCGCGAGCAGTACTTC.

The rearrangement joins TRBV5-6 to TRBJ2-2; D gene uncertain. CDR3 length: 15 amino acids. The V gene lost 1 base and the J gene lost 5 bases, with 12 bases spanning the gap. CDR1 is SGHDT, CDR2 YYEEEE, per germline. In nucleotides, the CDR3 is TGTGCCAGCAGCTTGCAGTTTCGCCCGACCGGGGAGCTGTTTTTT. Amino acids: CASSLQFRPTGELFF. The full variable domain, rest sourced from reference TRBV5-6 and TRBJ2-2, is DAGVTQSPTHLIKTRGQQVTLRCSPKSGHDTVSWYQQALGQGPQFIFQYYEEEERQRGNFPDRFSGHQFPNYSSELNVNALLLGDSALYLCASSLQFRPTGELFFGEGSRLTVL.

The chain links TRBV30 to TRBJ2-1; 8 nucleotides line up with TRBD2. The CDR3 loop spans 14 amino acids. Germline CDR1 GTSNPN, CDR2 SVGIG (reference sequence). The V segment lost 0 bases and the J segment 14 bases; nucleotides outside the gene matches: 12. Here the CDR3 reads CAWSVQASGSREFF. As DNA, the CDR3 is TGTGCCTGGAGTGTACAAGCCAGCGGGAGCCGCGAGTTCTTC.

A remark on this clone: At one of its ends the junction is not consistent with the germline gene, which may arise from a read error. This chain uses TRBV7-7 with TRBJ1-5; weak D call: TRBD1 (5 bases). Germline CDR1 and CDR2: SSHAT and FNYEAQ (reference sequence). This CDR3 spans 16 amino acids. The CDR3 is CASSSGGGREGQPQHF. CDR3 in DNA: TGTGCTAGCAGCAGTGGGGGGGGAAGAGAAGGACAGCCCCAGCATTTT.

V and J are TRBV5-1 and TRBJ1-5; the D gene is possibly TRBD1 (6 bases). This CDR3 is 15 amino acids long. Per the germline V gene, CDR1 is SGHRS and CDR2 is YFSETQ. With 0 bases removed from V and 3 bases from J, the gap between germline ends came to 10 bases. The CDR3 protein is CASSLGVGANQPQHF. The DNA for the CDR3 is TGCGCCAGCAGCTTGGGCGTGGGGGCCAATCAGCCCCAGCATTTT.

CDR3 DNA sequence: TGTGCCAGCAGCTTGGGCGTTAGCGGGAGTTATGAGCAGTTCTTC. Its protein is CASSLGVSGSYEQFF. The V call is TRBV5-8, the J call TRBJ2-1; 9 nucleotides line up with TRBD2. This CDR3 has 15 amino acids. Trimming cost V 0 bases and J 8 bases; bases outside gene matches: 6. Per germline, CDR1 SGHTS and CDR2 YDEGEE.

The chain joins TRBV7-2 to TRBJ2-7; 8 bases are a match to TRBD1. CDR1 SGHTA and CDR2 FQGNSA come from the germline V gene. This CDR3 region has 15 residues. V lost 5 bases, J lost 0 bases, and 6 bases stayed unmatched. The DNA of the CDR3 is TGTGCCAGCAGCCCCGACAGGGGTAGCTCCTACGAGCAGTACTTC. Translated: CASSPDRGSSYEQYF. The full variable domain, in which reference TRBV7-2 and TRBJ2-7 provide the parts outside the CDR3, is GAGVSQSPSNKVTEKGKDVELRCDPISGHTALYWYRQSLGQGLEFLIYFQGNSAPDKSGLPSDRFSAERTGGSVSTLTIQRTQQEDSAVYLCASSPDRGSSYEQYFGPGTRLTVT.

The CDR3 loop is CASRLGGGNEQFF. Written as DNA, the CDR3 is TGTGCCAGCAGGCTCGGGGGGGGAAATGAGCAGTTCTTC. This chain joins TRBV6-6 and TRBJ2-1; TRBD2 aligns across 8 bases. J lost 7 bases, V lost 6 bases, and 5 bases had no gene match. This CDR3 spans 13 amino acids. The V gene's germline CDR1 is MNHNY and CDR2 SVGAGI (reference sequence).

The chain couples TRBV15 to TRBJ1-5; unclear D gene. Trimming left V 0 bases short and J 4 bases short, with 4 bases between. The CDR3 covers 13 residues. Germline-derived CDR1 and CDR2 are LNHNV and YYDKDF (reference sequence). The CDR3 DNA sequence: TGTGCCACCAGCAGAGATCCGAATCAGCCCCAGCATTTT. This encodes CATSRDPNQPQHF.

V is TRBV7-2 and J is TRBJ2-7; D is ambiguous. Trimming stripped 6 bases from V and 3 bases from J, with 18 bases between. CDR1 SGHTA and CDR2 FQGNSA come from the germline V gene. There are 15 residues in the CDR3. The CDR3 region is CASSTLQSARYEQYF. DNA of the CDR3: TGTGCCAGCAGTACCTTACAAAGCGCCCGCTACGAGCAGTACTTC.

The rearrangement joins TRBV19 to TRBJ2-5; 9 bases fit TRBD2. The V and J ends lost 5 bases and 5 bases, in that order; junction bases with no gene match: 9. This CDR3 is 15 amino acids long. Per the germline V gene, CDR1 is LNHDA and CDR2 is SQIVND (reference sequence). CDR3 DNA sequence: TGTGCCAGTAGTCGGCGGGAGGGCCGGGTCGAGACCCAGTACTTC. It codes for CASSRREGRVETQYF.

This clone has only a few counts. The chain joins TRBV28 to TRBJ1-2; unclear D gene. Germline assignment: CDR1 MDHEN and CDR2 SYDVKM. Trimming cost V 3 bases and J 8 bases, with 13 bases left between them. CDR3 length equals 13 residues. The CDR3 DNA sequence: TGTGCCAGCAGTTTTCGTACAACTAGGGGCTACACCTTC. This gives the protein CASSFRTTRGYTF.

This clone has just a few counts. V usage is TRBV6-5 and J usage is TRBJ1-2, with TRBD1 as a possible D gene (6 bases). Trimming pared 4 bases from V and 6 bases from J, leaving 12 bases between. CDR1 is MNHEY, CDR2 SVGAGI, per germline. CDR3 size: 13 residues. The CDR3 DNA follows: TGTGCCAGCAGTTTACACAGGGAAGATGGCTACACCTTC. It translates to CASSLHREDGYTF.

Here the CDR3 DNA reads TGTGCCAGCAGGGATATTAGCGGGAGCTCCTACAATGAGCAGTTCTTC. Its translation: CASRDISGSSYNEQFF. The chain recombines TRBV7-9 with TRBJ2-1; 9 positions match TRBD2. The CDR3 is made up of 16 amino acids. Germline CDR1 and CDR2: SEHNR and FQNEAQ (reference sequence). The trim removed 6 bases at V and 0 bases at J, leaving 6 bases unmatched.

V gene TRBV15 combines with J gene TRBJ2-5, with TRBD1 identical over 7 bases. Gene TRBJ2-7 matches the end of the DNA better, so the J call may be wrong. The CDR3 contains 13 residues. Germline CDR1 is LNHNV and CDR2 is YYDKDF (reference sequence). The CDR3 spells CATSTTGHYEQYF. CDR3 bases: TGTGCCACCAGCACGACAGGGCACTACGAGCAGTACTTC.